This TCR beta chain was found in a study of graft-versus-host responses after intestinal transplantation. Study overall: Grafts were multivisceral, liver-intestinal, or isolated intestinal. Every recipient underwent anti-thymocyte globulin induction, then tacrolimus and steroids for roughly 3 years. Whole-study findings and limits: Recipient marrow showed GvH clones, some seen first in ileum or blood. Allograft graft-versus-host to host-versus-graft clonal ratios ran high in patients with graft-donor T cell macrochimerism.

Sequencing was performed with immunoSEQ multiplex PCR; in TCRdb, only in-frame clones are kept and a portion is missing. Of roughly 100,000 clones listed, approximately 84% are singletons. This clone was counted once. Its antigen is not known. The V gene's germline CDR1 is LNHDA and CDR2 SQIVND (reference sequence). With 1 base clipped from V and 2 bases from J, the junction kept 2 bases outside the gene matches. The CDR3 has 14 amino acids. The V and J genes are TRBV19 and TRBJ2-7, with 7 positions matching TRBD1. The sequenced sample was unstimulated CD4+ T cells sorted from spleen or lymph node cells, obtained before intestinal transplant. This clonotype originated in a human donor who received an intestinal transplant. The CDR3 reads CASSIGGQAYEQYF. CDR3 sequence (DNA): TGTGCCAGTAGTATAGGAGGACAGGCCTACGAGCAGTACTTC.